The clone carrying this TCR beta chain was recorded many times. The antigen remains undetermined. Sorting that relied on CD45RO/CCR7/CD25/CD127/CD95/CD27 yielded CD4+ naive, central memory, regulatory and stem cell-like memory cells. Post-sort purity exceeded 95% for all sorted populations. The data derive from a study of beta chain features in type 1 diabetes. This CDR3 contains 13 residues. The V end was cut by 6 bases, the J end by 11 bases, with 14 bases between. Germline lookup yields CDR1 ENHRY and CDR2 SYGVKD. General study points: In the patient group, naive, central memory and Treg TCRB repertoires seemed more alike than in the healthy donor group. VDJ junctions sequenced from type 1 diabetes patients showed fewer insertions and more deletions.

TCRB transcripts that were expressed got sequenced, as all of the isolated RNA had been reverse transcribed. Method: immunoSEQ multiplex PCR; TCRdb's copy keeps in-frame clones and lacks some. Among about 320,000 clones listed, about 15% were seen once. The chain combines TRBV10-3 with TRBJ2-6, with TRBD1 as a possible D gene (5 bases). This TCR came from a man aged 25 to 40 in good health. Material: central memory CD4+ T cells from blood. The CDR3 loop is CAISPGHKDVLTF. CDR3 DNA sequence: TGTGCCATCAGCCCCGGACATAAGGACGTCCTGACTTTC.